This T cell receptor (beta chain) originates from a study of cytomegalovirus exposure and HLA in healthy donors. Findings of the study overall: Across donors, presence/absence analyses took sequencing depth to be roughly uniform. Rarity marked most TCR sequences, yet some public TCRs occurred in many donors. Differences between HLA loci emerged in a later analysis of TCR association rates, with DRB1 most and HLA-C fewest.

In the case of this clone: Its specificity is unknown.

The primer mix had 60 Vbeta and 13 Jbeta primers. Sequencing used immunoSEQ multiplex PCR; TCRdb keeps in-frame clones, though not all of them. The table records about 150,000 clones, about 85% of them present only once. With V trimmed by 5 bases and J by 5 bases, 4 bases remained unmatched. Germline V gene sequence: CDR1 MNHNS, CDR2 SASEGT. CDR3 length: 13 residues. Sample: PBMCs. This sequence originates from a boy younger than 10 in good health and CMV-seronegative. The chain combines TRBV6-1 with TRBJ1-2, with 8 bases fitting TRBD1. The chain's CDR3 is CASSSTGVYGYTF. The CDR3 nucleotides read TGTGCCAGCAGTTCGACAGGGGTTTATGGCTACACCTTC.